This TCR beta chain was sequenced for a study of blood T cell repertoires in COVID-19. The CDR3 covers 14 residues. V was shortened by 2 bases and J by 15 bases, with 17 bases between the two germline ends. Germline CDR1 and CDR2: LGHNA and YNFKEQ. Authors' methods: By means of reference gene primer amplification, nucleated cell counts were estimated. Sequencing used immunoSEQ multiplex PCR; TCRdb keeps in-frame clones, though not all of them. V and J calls and clone size are as listed in that table; D and trimming were resolved from the DNA. The data hold 150,000 to 200,000 clones, with just over 90% observed a single time.

The rearrangement links TRBV4-2 to TRBJ1-6; D not resolved. Sequenced: peripheral blood. The sequence was collected from an older woman with COVID-19, enrolled during active disease. In DNA form, the CDR3 reads TGTGCCAGCAGCCAATCGTCAGAAGGAGTACACCTCCACTTT. It specifies CASSQSSEGVHLHF.